One sample yielded the 20 T cell receptor beta chains listed below, sequenced in a study of blood T cell repertoires in COVID-19. The data were produced by immunoSEQ multiplex PCR, yet TCRdb's version contains in-frame clones alone and is incomplete. Of about 380,000 clones in the sample, approximately 90% were seen once. The sample taken for sequencing was PBMCs or T cells enriched from blood (not recorded which). Every receptor here comes from a woman aged 18-30 years who had recovered from COVID-19.

The rearrangement uses TRBV28 and TRBJ1-1; 7 positions match TRBD1. Looked up from germline, CDR1 is MDHEN and CDR2 is SYDVKM. CDR3 size: 13 residues. Unmatched junction bases numbered 9, after V lost 3 bases and J lost 11 bases. CDR3 loop: CASSFSTGWMAFF. The CDR3 DNA is TGTGCCAGCAGTTTCTCGACAGGGTGGATGGCTTTCTTT.

The chain has TRBV6-5 and TRBJ2-1; 9 bases are shared with TRBD2. The CDR3 has 13 residues. Germline V CDR1 and CDR2: MNHEY, SVGAGI. V lost 6 bases to trimming and J lost 7 bases; unmatched junction nucleotides: 4. CDR3 bases: TGTGCCAGCAGGACTAGCGGTGGGAATGAGCAGTTCTTC. It codes for CASRTSGGNEQFF.

The V call is TRBV25-1, the J call TRBJ2-7; tentatively, D is TRBD2 (5 bases). There are 12 residues in the CDR3. Per the germline V gene, CDR1 is MGHDK and CDR2 is SYGVNS. With 6 bases removed from V and 2 bases from J, the gap between germline ends came to 8 bases. In nucleotides, the CDR3 is TGTGCCAGCAGCGGACTGACCTACGAGCAGTACTTC. This translates into CASSGLTYEQYF.

The chain is built from TRBV4-1 and TRBJ2-3, with D possibly matching TRBD2 (7 bases). This CDR3 contains 17 residues. The germline gives CDR1 MGHRA, CDR2 YSYEKL. Trimming shortened V by 0 bases and J by 5 bases, and 18 bases separated the two germline ends. The CDR3 loop reads CASSQDMGGGGGDTQYF. The CDR3 bases are TGCGCCAGCAGCCAAGATATGGGCGGCGGGGGCGGAGATACGCAGTATTTT.

The rearrangement joins TRBV5-4 to TRBJ1-1, with 7 positions matching TRBD1. Trimming removed 6 bases from V and 0 bases from J; junction bases left unmatched: 5. In germline, CDR1 is SGHNT, CDR2 YYREEE (reference sequence). The CDR3 length is 14 residues. This CDR3 is CASTQGGMNTEAFF. CDR3 DNA: TGTGCCAGCACCCAAGGGGGCATGAACACTGAAGCTTTCTTT.

The V gene is TRBV10-3, the J gene TRBJ2-3; TRBD2 aligns across 13 bases. Trimming at V came to 6 bases and at J to 4 bases, leaving 4 bases not matched to a gene. This CDR3 comprises 15 residues. Germline V gives CDR1 ENHRY, CDR2 SYGVKD. The CDR3, as DNA: TGTGCCATCAGCCGGACTAGCGGGGGTTCAGATACGCAGTATTTT. This sequence encodes CAISRTSGGSDTQYF.

The chain couples TRBV18 to TRBJ1-2; 8 nucleotides line up with TRBD1. Germline V gene lookup returns CDR1 KGHSH and CDR2 LQKENI. Trimming took 8 bases from V and 0 from J; bases not matched to a gene: 2. This CDR3 is 13 amino acids long. The DNA of the CDR3 is TGTGCCAGCCGGGGACAGGCTAACTATGGCTACACCTTC. The encoded protein is CASRGQANYGYTF.

This sequence joins TRBV18 and TRBJ1-4, with no clear D. CDR3 length: 16 amino acids. V was pared by 3 bases and J by 2 bases, with 13 bases between. CDR1 and CDR2 from the germline V gene are KGHSH and LQKENI. CDR3 in DNA: TGTGCCAGCTCACCGCGCGACTTTGCCACTAATGAAAAACTGTTTTTT. This sequence encodes CASSPRDFATNEKLFF.

This chain links TRBV25-1 with TRBJ2-2; TRBD2 aligns across 9 bases. There are 15 residues in the CDR3. V lost 4 bases, J lost 3 bases, and 3 bases stayed unmatched. Germline CDR1 and CDR2: MGHDK and SYGVNS. The CDR3 region has the DNA TGTGCCAGCAGTGCGCGACTAGCGGACACCGGGGAGCTGTTTTTT. Its translation is CASSARLADTGELFF.

The genes are TRBV11-2 and TRBJ2-5, with 7 bases that match TRBD1. The CDR3 loop spans 19 amino acids. V was clipped by 3 bases and J by 5 bases; unmatched bases: 21. Per germline, CDR1 SGHAT and CDR2 FQNNGV. The CDR3: CASSFTMGPLRGQGETQYF. CDR3 DNA: TGTGCCAGCAGCTTCACCATGGGGCCCCTAAGGGGGCAAGGTGAGACCCAGTACTTC.

The chain has TRBV5-4 and TRBJ1-2; 9 positions agree with TRBD1. The germline V gene encodes CDR1 SGHNT and CDR2 YYREEE (reference sequence). The CDR3 contains 14 residues. J was trimmed by 3 bases and V by 0 bases; bases with no gene match: 0. The CDR3 DNA sequence: TGTGCCAGCAGCTTGGGGGACAGGGACTATGGCTACACCTTC. Its protein is CASSLGDRDYGYTF.

CDR3 nucleotide sequence: TGTGCCAGCAGTGGTCCTGAGACAGTAGGGCAAGAGACCCAGTACTTC. Protein product: CASSGPETVGQETQYF. The chain uses TRBV6-1 and TRBJ2-5; TRBD1 is a possible D gene (5 bases). V gave up 4 bases and J gave up 2 bases, with 17 bases separating them. This CDR3 has 16 residues. Germline CDR1 and CDR2: MNHNS and SASEGT.

The CDR3 protein is CASSEALRGLQPQHF. The CDR3 DNA is TGTGCCAGCAGTGAAGCGCTTAGAGGCCTTCAGCCCCAGCATTTT. The chain links TRBV6-1 to TRBJ1-5; D unclear. CDR3 size: 15 residues. Trimming pared 0 bases from V and 6 bases from J, leaving 12 bases between. Germline V gene lookup returns CDR1 MNHNS and CDR2 SASEGT.

The chain employs TRBV25-1 and TRBJ2-5, with TRBD2 as a possible D gene (6 bases). The CDR3 spans 17 residues. CDR1 is MGHDK and CDR2 is SYGVNS in the germline V gene. V lost 6 bases to trimming and J lost 4 bases, with 24 bases between them. In DNA, the CDR3 is TGTGCCAGCAGGAGGTTTTTAGGGCCGTACGGGGGAGAGACCCAGTACTTC. Protein: CASRRFLGPYGGETQYF.

This chain links TRBV7-8 with TRBJ2-2; 7 positions match TRBD1. The CDR3 is 15 residues long. Unmatched junction bases numbered 7, after V lost 5 bases and J lost 4 bases. CDR1 and CDR2 from the germline V gene are SGHVS and FQNEAQ. The CDR3 reads CASSLQGKSTGELFF. The CDR3 region has the DNA TGTGCCAGCAGCCTACAGGGGAAGTCCACCGGGGAGCTGTTTTTT. The complete variable domain, with remaining parts taken from reference TRBV7-8 and TRBJ2-2, reads GAGVSQSPRYKVAKRGQDVALRCDPISGHVSLFWYQQALGQGPEFLTYFQNEAQLDKSGLPSDRFFAERPEGSVSTLKIQRTQQEDSAVYLCASSLQGKSTGELFFGEGSRLTVL.

This rearrangement joins TRBV19 to TRBJ1-4; 7 nucleotides match TRBD1. CDR1 is LNHDA, CDR2 SQIVND, per germline (reference sequence). The CDR3 runs 14 residues. V gave up 7 bases and J gave up 4 bases; unmatched junction bases: 6. DNA of the CDR3: TGTGCCAGTACCAAACAGGGGCTTAATGAAAAACTGTTTTTT. It encodes CASTKQGLNEKLFF.

V gene TRBV6-2 or TRBV6-3 combines with J gene TRBJ2-3; 9 bases match TRBD2. V lost 6 bases to trimming and J lost 6 bases; unmatched junction nucleotides: 7. This CDR3 is 14 amino acids long. Germline V gene lookup returns CDR1 MNHEY and CDR2 SVGEGT. The CDR3 sequence is CASSIGLASDTQYF. The CDR3 nucleotides are TGTGCCAGCAGCATCGGACTAGCGTCCGATACGCAGTATTTT.

This chain connects TRBV5-8 to TRBJ1-1, with 8 bases lining up with TRBD1. The CDR3 length is 15 residues. V dropped 1 base and J dropped 1; count of bases not matched to a gene: 3. In germline, CDR1 is SGHTS, CDR2 YDEGEE. As DNA, the CDR3 is TGTGCCAGCAGCTTGACCGGGACAGGGAACACTGAAGCTTTCTTT. It encodes CASSLTGTGNTEAFF.

The rearrangement uses TRBV6-5 and TRBJ1-2; D uncertain. The CDR3 length is 15 residues. Trimming removed 10 bases at V and 8 bases at J, with 26 bases between. CDR1 is MNHEY, CDR2 SVGAGI, per germline. CDR3 loop: CATQSLMETLGGYTF. The DNA for the CDR3 is TGTGCCACCCAATCGCTCATGGAGACCTTAGGAGGCTACACCTTC.

The rearrangement uses TRBV6-1 and TRBJ2-5, with a tentative D call TRBD2 (5 bases). Trimming stripped 3 bases from V and 5 bases from J, with 19 bases between. The CDR3 is made up of 16 amino acids. The germline V gene has CDR1 MNHNS and CDR2 SASEGT. The CDR3: CASSDLNGGGLETQYF. The CDR3 DNA is TGTGCCAGCAGTGATCTTAATGGCGGAGGACTTGAGACCCAGTACTTC.